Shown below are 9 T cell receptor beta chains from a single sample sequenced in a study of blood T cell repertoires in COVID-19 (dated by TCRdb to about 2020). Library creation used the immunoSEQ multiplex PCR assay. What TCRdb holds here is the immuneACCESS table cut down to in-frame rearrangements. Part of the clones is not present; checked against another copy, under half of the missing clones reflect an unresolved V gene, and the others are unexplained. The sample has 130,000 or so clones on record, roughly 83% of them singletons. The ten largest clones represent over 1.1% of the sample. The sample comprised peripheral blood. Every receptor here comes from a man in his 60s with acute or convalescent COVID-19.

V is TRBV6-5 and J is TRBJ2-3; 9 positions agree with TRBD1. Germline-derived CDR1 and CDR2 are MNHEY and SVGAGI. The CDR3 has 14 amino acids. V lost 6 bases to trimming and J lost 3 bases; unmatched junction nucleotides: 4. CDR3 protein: CASRQGQGTDTQYF. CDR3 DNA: TGTGCCAGCAGACAGGGACAGGGAACAGATACGCAGTATTTT.

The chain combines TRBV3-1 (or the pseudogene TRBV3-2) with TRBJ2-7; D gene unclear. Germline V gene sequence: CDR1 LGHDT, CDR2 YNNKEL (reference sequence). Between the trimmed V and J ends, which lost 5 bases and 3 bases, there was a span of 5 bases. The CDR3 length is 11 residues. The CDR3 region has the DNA TGTGCCAGCAGCTATCTCTACGAGCAGTACTTC. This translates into CASSYLYEQYF.

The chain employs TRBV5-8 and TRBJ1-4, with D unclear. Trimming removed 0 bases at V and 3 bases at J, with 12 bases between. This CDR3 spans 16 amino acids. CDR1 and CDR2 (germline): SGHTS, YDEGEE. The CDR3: CASSLGPTLANEKLFF. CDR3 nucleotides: TGTGCCAGCAGCTTGGGACCGACACTCGCTAATGAAAAACTGTTTTTT.

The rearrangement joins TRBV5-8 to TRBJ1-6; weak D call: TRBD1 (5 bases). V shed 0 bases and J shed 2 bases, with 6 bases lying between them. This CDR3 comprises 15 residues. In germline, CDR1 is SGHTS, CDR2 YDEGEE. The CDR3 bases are TGTGCCAGCAGCTTGGCCAGGGCCTATAATTCACCCCTCCACTTT. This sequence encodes CASSLARAYNSPLHF.

The CDR3: CSSEREAFF. CDR3 nucleotides: TGCAGTTCCGAGAGGGAAGCTTTCTTT. The chain employs TRBV20-1 and TRBJ1-1; the D is unclear. V dropped 8 bases and J dropped 8 bases, with 9 bases sitting between them. Per germline, CDR1 DFQATT and CDR2 SNEGSKA (reference sequence). This CDR3 spans 9 amino acids.

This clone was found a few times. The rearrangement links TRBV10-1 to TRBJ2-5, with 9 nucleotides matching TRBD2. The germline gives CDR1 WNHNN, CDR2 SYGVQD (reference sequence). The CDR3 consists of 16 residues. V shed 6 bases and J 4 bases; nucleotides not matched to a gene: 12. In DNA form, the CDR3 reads TGCGCCAGCAGCCCCCAGGGTAGCGGGAGTGGAGAGACCCAGTACTTC. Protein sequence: CASSPQGSGSGETQYF.

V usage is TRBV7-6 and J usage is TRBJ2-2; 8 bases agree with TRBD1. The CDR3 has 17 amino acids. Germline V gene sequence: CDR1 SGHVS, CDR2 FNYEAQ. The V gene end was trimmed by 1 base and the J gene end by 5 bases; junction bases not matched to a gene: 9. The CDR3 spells CASSLVLTGDRTGELFF. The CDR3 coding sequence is TGTGCCAGCAGCTTAGTCCTGACAGGGGATCGGACCGGGGAGCTGTTTTTT.

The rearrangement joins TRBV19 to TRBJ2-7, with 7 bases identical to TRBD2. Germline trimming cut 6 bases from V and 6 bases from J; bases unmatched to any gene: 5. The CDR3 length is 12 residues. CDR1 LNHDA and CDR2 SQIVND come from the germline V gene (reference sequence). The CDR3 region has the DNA TGTGCCAGTAGCAGGGACTACGGCGAGCAGTACTTC. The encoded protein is CASSRDYGEQYF.

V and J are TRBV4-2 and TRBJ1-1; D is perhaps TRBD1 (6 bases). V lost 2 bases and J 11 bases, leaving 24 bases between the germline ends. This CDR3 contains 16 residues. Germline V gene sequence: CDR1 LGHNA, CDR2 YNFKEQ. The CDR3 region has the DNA TGTGCCAGCAGCCAACCCGCGGGCAGGGGACATTCGGGGGCTTTCTTT. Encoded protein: CASSQPAGRGHSGAFF.